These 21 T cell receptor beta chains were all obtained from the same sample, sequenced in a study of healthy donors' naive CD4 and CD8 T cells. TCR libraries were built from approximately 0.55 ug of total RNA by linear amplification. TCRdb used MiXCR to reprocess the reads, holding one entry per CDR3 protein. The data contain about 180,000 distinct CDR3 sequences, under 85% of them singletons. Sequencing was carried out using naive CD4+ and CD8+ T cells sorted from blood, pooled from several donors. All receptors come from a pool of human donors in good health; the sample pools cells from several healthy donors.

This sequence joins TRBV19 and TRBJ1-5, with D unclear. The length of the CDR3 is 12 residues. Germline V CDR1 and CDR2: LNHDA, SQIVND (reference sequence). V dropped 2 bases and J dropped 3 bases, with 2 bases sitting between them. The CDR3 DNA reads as TGTGCCAGTAGTATACTCAATCAGCCCCAGCATTTT. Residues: CASSILNQPQHF.

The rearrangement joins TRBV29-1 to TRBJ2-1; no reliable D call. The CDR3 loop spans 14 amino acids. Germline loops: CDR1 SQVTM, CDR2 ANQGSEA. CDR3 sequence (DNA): TGCAGTGCTCTCCGTCGCCTGGGCCACAATGAGCAGTTCTTC. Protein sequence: CSALRRLGHNEQFF.

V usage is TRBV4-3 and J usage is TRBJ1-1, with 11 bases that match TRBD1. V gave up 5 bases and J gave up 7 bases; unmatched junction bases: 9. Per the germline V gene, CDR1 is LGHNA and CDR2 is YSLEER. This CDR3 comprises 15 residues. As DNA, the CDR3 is TGCGCCAGCAGCATCCGGACAGGGGGCTTGGGTGAAGCTTTCTTT. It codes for CASSIRTGGLGEAFF.

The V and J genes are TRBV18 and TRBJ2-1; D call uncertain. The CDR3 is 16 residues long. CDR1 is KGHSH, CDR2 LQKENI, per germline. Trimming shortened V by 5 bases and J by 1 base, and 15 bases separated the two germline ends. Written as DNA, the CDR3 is TGTGCCAGCTCAAACCCCAGGATGAGGTCCTACAATGAGCAGTTCTTC. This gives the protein CASSNPRMRSYNEQFF. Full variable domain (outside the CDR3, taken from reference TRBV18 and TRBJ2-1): NAGVMQNPRHLVRRRGQEARLRCSPMKGHSHVYWYRQLPEEGLKFMVYLQKENIIDESGMPKERFSAEFPKEGPSILRIQQVVRGDSAAYFCASSNPRMRSYNEQFFGPGTRLTVL.

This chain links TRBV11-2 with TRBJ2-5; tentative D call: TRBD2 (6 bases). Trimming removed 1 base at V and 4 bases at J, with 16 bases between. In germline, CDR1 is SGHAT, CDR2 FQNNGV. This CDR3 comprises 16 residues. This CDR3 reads CASSLVPAGSGETQYF. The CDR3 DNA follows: TGTGCCAGCAGCTTAGTTCCCGCGGGGTCTGGAGAGACCCAGTACTTC. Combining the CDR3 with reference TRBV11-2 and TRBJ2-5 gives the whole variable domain EAGVAQSPRYKIIEKRQSVAFWCNPISGHATLYWYQQILGQGPKLLIQFQNNGVVDDSQLPKDRFSAERLKGVDSTLKIQPAKLEDSAVYLCASSLVPAGSGETQYFGPGTRLLVL.

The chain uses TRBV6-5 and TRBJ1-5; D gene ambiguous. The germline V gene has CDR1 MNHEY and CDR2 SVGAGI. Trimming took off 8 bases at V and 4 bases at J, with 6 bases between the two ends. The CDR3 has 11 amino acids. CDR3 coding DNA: TGTGCCAGCGGCACTAATCAGCCCCAGCATTTT. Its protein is CASGTNQPQHF.

CDR3 sequence (DNA): TGTGCCACCAGCCTTACCGGGAATGAGCAGTTCTTC. It codes for CATSLTGNEQFF. The chain joins TRBV15 to TRBJ2-1; no firm D call. Trimming left V 5 bases short and J 7 bases short, with 9 bases between. The CDR3 spans 12 residues. Germline loops: CDR1 LNHNV, CDR2 YYDKDF (reference sequence).

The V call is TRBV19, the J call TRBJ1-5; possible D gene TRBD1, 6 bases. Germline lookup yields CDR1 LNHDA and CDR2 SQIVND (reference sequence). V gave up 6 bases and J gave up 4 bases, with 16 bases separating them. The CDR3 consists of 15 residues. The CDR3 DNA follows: TGTGCCAGTAGGACTCCAGGGGTCGGAAATCAGCCCCAGCATTTT. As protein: CASRTPGVGNQPQHF.

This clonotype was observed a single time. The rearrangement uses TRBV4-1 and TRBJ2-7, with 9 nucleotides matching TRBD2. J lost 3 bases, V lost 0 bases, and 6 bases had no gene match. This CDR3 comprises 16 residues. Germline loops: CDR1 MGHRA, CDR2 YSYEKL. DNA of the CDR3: TGCGCCAGCAGCCAAGAGGGCCTAGCGGGGCACTACGAGCAGTACTTC. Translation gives CASSQEGLAGHYEQYF.

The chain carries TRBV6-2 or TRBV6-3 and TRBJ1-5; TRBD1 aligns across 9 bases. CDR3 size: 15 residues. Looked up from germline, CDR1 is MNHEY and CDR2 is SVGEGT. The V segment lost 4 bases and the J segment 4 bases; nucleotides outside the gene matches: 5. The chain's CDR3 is CASSSPGQGNQPQHF. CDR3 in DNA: TGTGCCAGCAGTTCGCCGGGACAGGGAAATCAGCCCCAGCATTTT.

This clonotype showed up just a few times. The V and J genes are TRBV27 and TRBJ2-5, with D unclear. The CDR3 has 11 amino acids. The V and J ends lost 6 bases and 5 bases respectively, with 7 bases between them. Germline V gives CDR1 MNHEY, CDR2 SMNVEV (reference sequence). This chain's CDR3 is CASRLGETQYF. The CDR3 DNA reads TGTGCCAGCAGGCTTGGGGAGACCCAGTACTTC.

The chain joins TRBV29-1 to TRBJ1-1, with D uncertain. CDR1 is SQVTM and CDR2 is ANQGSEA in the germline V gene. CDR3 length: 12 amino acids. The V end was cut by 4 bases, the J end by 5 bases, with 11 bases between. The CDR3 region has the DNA TGCAGCGTTGCTAGGTGGGGAACTGAAGCTTTCTTT. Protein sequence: CSVARWGTEAFF.

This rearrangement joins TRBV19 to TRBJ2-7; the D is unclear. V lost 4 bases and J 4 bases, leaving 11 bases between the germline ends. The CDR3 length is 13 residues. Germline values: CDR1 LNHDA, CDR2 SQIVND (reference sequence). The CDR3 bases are TGTGCCAGTAGTACTGGAAACCCTTACGAGCAGTACTTC. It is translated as CASSTGNPYEQYF.

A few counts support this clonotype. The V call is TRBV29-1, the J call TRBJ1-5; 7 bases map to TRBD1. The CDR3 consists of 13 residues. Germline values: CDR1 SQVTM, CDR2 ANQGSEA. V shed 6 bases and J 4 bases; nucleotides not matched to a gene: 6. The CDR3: CSVFTGANQPQHF. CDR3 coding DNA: TGCAGCGTCTTTACAGGGGCGAATCAGCCCCAGCATTTT.

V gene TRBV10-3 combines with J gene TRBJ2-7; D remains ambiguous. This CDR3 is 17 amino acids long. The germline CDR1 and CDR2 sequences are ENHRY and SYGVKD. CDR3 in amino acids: CAISESTGSSVGYEQYV. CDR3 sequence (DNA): TGTGCCATTAGTGAGTCGACCGGCTCCTCGGTGGGCTACGAGCAGTACGTC.

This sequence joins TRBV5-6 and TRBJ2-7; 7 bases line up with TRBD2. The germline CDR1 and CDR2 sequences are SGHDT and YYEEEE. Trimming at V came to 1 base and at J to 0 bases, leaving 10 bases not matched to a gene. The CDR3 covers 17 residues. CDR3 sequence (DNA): TGTGCCAGCAGCTTGCGGCTAGCGGAGAGAATCTCCTACGAGCAGTACTTC. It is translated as CASSLRLAERISYEQYF.

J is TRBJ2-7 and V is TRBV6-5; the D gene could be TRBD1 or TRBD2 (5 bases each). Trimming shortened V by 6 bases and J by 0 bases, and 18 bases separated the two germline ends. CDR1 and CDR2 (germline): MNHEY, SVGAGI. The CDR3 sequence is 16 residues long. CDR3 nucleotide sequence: TGTGCCAGCAGCGAGACGGGGCCAGCTTTCTCCTACGAGCAGTACTTC. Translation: CASSETGPAFSYEQYF.

The CDR3 region is CAISDGGGYTGELFF. The CDR3 nucleotides read TGTGCCATCAGCGACGGGGGTGGTTACACCGGGGAGCTGTTTTTT. The J gene is TRBJ2-2, the V gene TRBV10-3; D possibly corresponds to TRBD2 (6 bases). CDR1 and CDR2 (germline): ENHRY, SYGVKD. This CDR3 has 15 amino acids. Deletions cut 6 bases from V and 3 bases from J, with 14 bases between.

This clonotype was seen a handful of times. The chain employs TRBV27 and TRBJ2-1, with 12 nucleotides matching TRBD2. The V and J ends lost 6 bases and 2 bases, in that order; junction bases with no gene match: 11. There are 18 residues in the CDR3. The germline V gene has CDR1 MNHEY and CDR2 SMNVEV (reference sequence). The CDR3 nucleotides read TGTGCCAGCAGCCGAAAGAGCCCTAGCGGGAGGGCCTACAATGAGCAGTTCTTC. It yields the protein CASSRKSPSGRAYNEQFF.

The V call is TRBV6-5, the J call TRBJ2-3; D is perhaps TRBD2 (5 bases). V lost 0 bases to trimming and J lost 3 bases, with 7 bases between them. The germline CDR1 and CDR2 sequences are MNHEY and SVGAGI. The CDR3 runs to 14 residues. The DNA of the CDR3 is TGTGCCAGCAGTTACTCGGGAGAAACAGATACGCAGTATTTT. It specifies CASSYSGETDTQYF.

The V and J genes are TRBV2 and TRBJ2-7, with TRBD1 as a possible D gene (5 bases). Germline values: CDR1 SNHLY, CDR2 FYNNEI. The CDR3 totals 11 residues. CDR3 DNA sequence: TGTGCTACCAGGGTTCTGAACGAGCAGTACTTC. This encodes CATRVLNEQYF.